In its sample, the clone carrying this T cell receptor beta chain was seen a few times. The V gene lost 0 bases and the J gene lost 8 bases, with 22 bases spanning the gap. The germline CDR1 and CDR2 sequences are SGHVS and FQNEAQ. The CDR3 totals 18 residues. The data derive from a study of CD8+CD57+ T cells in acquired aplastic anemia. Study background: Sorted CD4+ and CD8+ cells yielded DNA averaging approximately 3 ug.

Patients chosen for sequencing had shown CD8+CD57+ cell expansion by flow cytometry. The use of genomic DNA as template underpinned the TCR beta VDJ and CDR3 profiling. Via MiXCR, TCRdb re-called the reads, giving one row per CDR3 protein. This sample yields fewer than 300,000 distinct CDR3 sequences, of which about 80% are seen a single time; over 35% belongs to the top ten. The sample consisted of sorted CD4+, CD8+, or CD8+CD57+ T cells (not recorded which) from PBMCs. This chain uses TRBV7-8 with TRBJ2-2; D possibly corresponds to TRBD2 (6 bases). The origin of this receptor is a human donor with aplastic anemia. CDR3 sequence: CASSLAGGPDTQYGELFF. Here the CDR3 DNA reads TGTGCCAGCAGCTTAGCGGGAGGTCCCGATACGCAGTATGGGGAGCTGTTTTTT.